One and the same sample provided the 16 T cell receptor beta chains below, sequenced in a study of blood T cell repertoires in COVID-19. Method: immunoSEQ multiplex PCR; TCRdb's copy keeps in-frame clones and lacks some. Of 150,000 to 200,000 clones listed, approximately 84% are singletons. Sequences were obtained from peripheral blood. The receptors were sampled from an elderly woman with acute or convalescent COVID-19.

This rearrangement joins TRBV5-1 to TRBJ2-1, with TRBD2 matching 12 bases. The CDR3 length is 16 residues. Germline CDR1 reads SGHRS; CDR2 reads YFSETQ. V shed 1 base and J 9 bases; nucleotides not matched to a gene: 8. Here the CDR3 reads CASSLLLAGGGGEQFF. The CDR3 region has the DNA TGCGCCAGCAGCTTGTTACTAGCGGGAGGTGGAGGTGAGCAGTTCTTC.

The V call is TRBV24-1, the J call TRBJ2-1, with 14 nucleotides matching TRBD2. Looked up from germline, CDR1 is KGHDR and CDR2 is SFDVKD. Trimming took 4 bases from V and 2 from J; bases not matched to a gene: 6. This CDR3 comprises 18 residues. The CDR3 loop is CATSDPGTSGSTYNEQFF. Written as DNA, the CDR3 is TGTGCCACCAGTGACCCCGGGACTAGCGGGAGCACCTACAATGAGCAGTTCTTC.

This chain links TRBV7-2 with TRBJ1-2; TRBD1 might be the D (6 bases). The CDR3 consists of 14 residues. V shed 4 bases and J shed 8 bases, with 17 bases lying between them. Germline V lookup: CDR1 SGHTA, CDR2 FQGNSA. The CDR3 sequence is CASSSDRYLGGYTF. The DNA of the CDR3 is TGTGCCAGCAGCTCGGACAGATACCTTGGGGGCTACACCTTC.

This clone was counted a few times. V is TRBV10-2 and J is TRBJ2-2; D gene unclear. The germline V gene has CDR1 WSHSY and CDR2 SAAADI. The CDR3 loop spans 15 amino acids. V lost 0 bases and J 3 bases, leaving 8 bases between the germline ends. The CDR3: CASSESYYYTGELFF. The DNA for the CDR3 is TGCGCCAGCAGTGAGTCTTACTACTACACCGGGGAGCTGTTTTTT.

The chain links TRBV19 to TRBJ1-3; 7 bases are shared with TRBD1. Germline V gene data show CDR1 as LNHDA and CDR2 as SQIVND (reference sequence). V was pared by 7 bases and J by 5 bases, with 14 bases of the junction left unmatched. The CDR3 spans 16 residues. CDR3 nucleotides: TGTGCCAGTAACGACTACGGGACAGCAGCCCGAAACACCATATATTTT. It encodes CASNDYGTAARNTIYF.

The chain recombines TRBV11-2 with TRBJ1-5, with 7 bases identical to TRBD1. This CDR3 is built from 17 residues. Per the germline V gene, CDR1 is SGHAT and CDR2 is FQNNGV. The ends lost 7 bases at V and 0 bases at J; junction bases unmatched: 12. This chain's CDR3 is CASTTPGQDYSNQPQHF. DNA of the CDR3: TGTGCCAGCACGACCCCCGGACAGGACTATAGCAATCAGCCCCAGCATTTT.

V and J are TRBV11-1 and TRBJ1-3; unclear D gene. CDR3 length equals 16 residues. V lost 3 bases to trimming and J lost 0 bases, with 12 bases between them. Germline V gives CDR1 SGHAT, CDR2 FQDESV (reference sequence). In nucleotides, the CDR3 is TGTGCCAGCAGCTTCGACATTCGGCTCTCTGGAAACACCATATATTTT. It codes for CASSFDIRLSGNTIYF.

The rearrangement uses TRBV6-5 and TRBJ1-2; no clear D gene. Trimming took off 3 bases at V and 7 bases at J, with 12 bases between the two ends. The CDR3 totals 13 residues. Germline lookup yields CDR1 MNHEY and CDR2 SVGAGI. In DNA form, the CDR3 reads TGTGCCAGCAGTTATACGCTCATGGCTGGCTACACCTTC. Amino acids: CASSYTLMAGYTF.

The V call is TRBV2, the J call TRBJ1-1; D is uncertain. The CDR3 extends over 13 amino acids. Trimming took off 4 bases at V and 7 bases at J, with 13 bases between the two ends. Germline values: CDR1 SNHLY, CDR2 FYNNEI. The CDR3 region is CASSVSGEFEAFF. The CDR3 DNA sequence: TGTGCCAGCAGTGTCTCGGGAGAATTTGAAGCTTTCTTT.

This clone turned up a few times. The V call is TRBV19, the J call TRBJ2-2; D perhaps matches TRBD1 (6 bases). V gave up 9 bases and J gave up 7 bases, with 15 bases separating them. The CDR3 has 13 amino acids. Germline V gives CDR1 LNHDA, CDR2 SQIVND (reference sequence). The CDR3 here is CASLTGWSGELFF. The CDR3 region has the DNA TGTGCCAGCCTGACAGGATGGAGCGGGGAGCTGTTTTTT.

The chain is built from TRBV4-1 and TRBJ2-7, with 7 bases fitting TRBD2. CDR3 length: 14 residues. The V gene end was trimmed by 4 bases and the J gene end by 3 bases; junction bases not matched to a gene: 6. Germline-derived CDR1 and CDR2 are MGHRA and YSYEKL. The CDR3 sequence: CASSPLAGDYEQYF. In nucleotides, the CDR3 is TGCGCCAGCAGCCCCCTGGCGGGAGACTACGAGCAGTACTTC.

The sample holds one count of this clone. V usage is TRBV10-2 and J usage is TRBJ2-7; tentatively, D is TRBD1 (5 bases). In germline, CDR1 is WSHSY, CDR2 SAAADI. This CDR3 is built from 11 residues. Between the trimmed V and J ends, which lost 7 bases and 7 bases, there was a span of 11 bases. The DNA for the CDR3 is TGCGCCAGCACTACAAACAGGGAGCAGTACTTC. The encoded protein is CASTTNREQYF.

In its sample, this clone was seen once. The chain combines TRBV5-1 with TRBJ2-2, with 8 bases aligning to TRBD2. Trimming took 1 base from V and 4 from J; bases not matched to a gene: 6. Per germline, CDR1 SGHRS and CDR2 YFSETQ. This CDR3 has 16 amino acids. CDR3 nucleotide sequence: TGCGCCAGCAGCTTGTTTAGGACTAGCTTCACCGGGGAGCTGTTTTTT. It codes for CASSLFRTSFTGELFF.

The chain combines TRBV7-9 with TRBJ2-5, with a tentative D call TRBD1 (6 bases). Germline CDR1 SEHNR, CDR2 FQNEAQ (reference sequence). V lost 6 bases and J lost 4, with 15 bases in between. The CDR3 covers 14 residues. CDR3 loop: CASSTSAQGETQYF. The CDR3 coding sequence is TGTGCCAGCAGTACATCGGCACAGGGAGAGACCCAGTACTTC.

The chain employs TRBV3-1 (or the pseudogene TRBV3-2) and TRBJ2-2; D remains unclear. The germline CDR1 and CDR2 sequences are LGHDT and YNNKEL (reference sequence). This CDR3 comprises 11 residues. The V end was cut by 4 bases, the J end by 8 bases, with 5 bases between. This CDR3 is CASSRAGELFF. In DNA form, the CDR3 reads TGTGCCAGCAGCCGCGCAGGGGAGCTGTTTTTT.

CDR3 DNA: TGTGCCTGGAGCGGGAGCTCCTACAATGAGCAGTTCTTC. It codes for CAWSGSSYNEQFF. The rearrangement joins TRBV30 to TRBJ2-1, with D perhaps matching TRBD2 (6 bases). Trimming removed 3 bases from V and 0 bases from J, with 6 bases in between. CDR1 is GTSNPN and CDR2 is SVGIG in the germline V gene (reference sequence). This CDR3 is built from 13 residues.